Described below is a single T cell receptor beta chain sequence and its context. Antigen specificity is unknown. The data were obtained in a study of Ad26.COV2.S vaccination and SARS-CoV-2 variants. Across the whole study: It was the COV1001 Ad26.COV2.S trial arm that included the donor. The vaccine Ad26.COV2.S was put into the muscle once, or twice with 56 days between. General observations from the study: Compared with placebo recipients, vaccine recipients had higher spike-specific TCR breadth. A substantial breadth of spike-specific CD8+ and CD4+ T cell responses after vaccination has been reported.

CDR3 length equals 17 residues. Germline CDR1 and CDR2: SGDLS and YYNGEE. The trim removed 1 base at V and 0 bases at J, leaving 8 bases unmatched. Treatment in this sample: over 15 received Ad26.COV2.S at low or high dose, single or two shots; about 5 received placebo; per-sample allocation not given. Sampling happened 63 days after the first vaccine or placebo injection. Assay used: immunoSEQ multiplex PCR; TCRdb lists only in-frame clones, some missing. The sample carries about 350,000 clones, about 85% recorded once. The chain couples TRBV9 to TRBJ2-5, with 8 bases identical to TRBD1. This receptor was taken from a person between 18 and 65 years old who received the Ad26.COV2.S COVID-19 vaccine or a placebo. The source was peripheral blood, collected in a trial of Ad26.COV2.S vaccine versus placebo. This chain's CDR3 is CASSVTDREKYQETQYF. The CDR3 DNA reads TGTGCCAGCAGCGTAACGGACAGGGAAAAGTACCAAGAGACCCAGTACTTC.